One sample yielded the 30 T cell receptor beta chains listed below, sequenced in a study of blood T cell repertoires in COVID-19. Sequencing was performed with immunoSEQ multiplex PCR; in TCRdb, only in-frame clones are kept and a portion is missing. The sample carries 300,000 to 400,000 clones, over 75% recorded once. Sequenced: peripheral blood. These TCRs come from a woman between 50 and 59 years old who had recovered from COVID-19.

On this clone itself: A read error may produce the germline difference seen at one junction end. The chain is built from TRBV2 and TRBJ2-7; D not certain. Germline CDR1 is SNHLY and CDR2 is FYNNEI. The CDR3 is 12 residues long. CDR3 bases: TGTGCCAGCCGACTGAAGGCCTACGGGCAGTACTTC. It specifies CASRLKAYGQYF. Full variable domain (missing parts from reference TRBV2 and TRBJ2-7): EPEVTQTPSHQVTQMGQEVILRCVPISNHLYFYWYRQILGQKVEFLVSFYNNEISEKSEIFDDQFSVERPDGSNFTLKIRSTKLEDSAMYFCASRLKAYGQYFGPGTRLTVT.

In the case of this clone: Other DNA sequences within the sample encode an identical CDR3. The CDR3 is CASSYSTGGYGYTF. CDR3 coding DNA: TGTGCCAGCAGTTATTCTACAGGGGGGTATGGCTACACCTTC. J is TRBJ1-2 and V is TRBV6-5; 8 bases map to TRBD1. Per germline, CDR1 MNHEY and CDR2 SVGAGI. There are 14 residues in the CDR3. V lost 3 bases, J lost 5 bases, and 5 bases stayed unmatched.

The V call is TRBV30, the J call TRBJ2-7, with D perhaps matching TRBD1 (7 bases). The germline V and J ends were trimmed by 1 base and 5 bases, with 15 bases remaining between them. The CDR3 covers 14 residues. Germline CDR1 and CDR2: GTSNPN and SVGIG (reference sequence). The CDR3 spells CAWSAQGGFDEQYF. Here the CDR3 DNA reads TGTGCCTGGAGTGCGCAGGGGGGCTTTGACGAGCAGTACTTC.

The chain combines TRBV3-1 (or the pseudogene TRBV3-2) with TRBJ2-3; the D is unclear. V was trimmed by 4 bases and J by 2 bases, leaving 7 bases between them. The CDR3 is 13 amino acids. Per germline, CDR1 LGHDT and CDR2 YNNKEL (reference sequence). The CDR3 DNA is TGTGCCAGCAGCCCCTGGCCCACAGATACGCAGTATTTT. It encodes CASSPWPTDTQYF.

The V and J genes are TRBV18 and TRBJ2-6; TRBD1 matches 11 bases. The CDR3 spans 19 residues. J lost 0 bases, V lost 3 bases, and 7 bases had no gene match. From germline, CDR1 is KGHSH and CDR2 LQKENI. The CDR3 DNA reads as TGTGCCAGCTCACCGCGAGGGACAGGGGGAAGCTCTGGGGCCAACGTCCTGACTTTC. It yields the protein CASSPRGTGGSSGANVLTF.

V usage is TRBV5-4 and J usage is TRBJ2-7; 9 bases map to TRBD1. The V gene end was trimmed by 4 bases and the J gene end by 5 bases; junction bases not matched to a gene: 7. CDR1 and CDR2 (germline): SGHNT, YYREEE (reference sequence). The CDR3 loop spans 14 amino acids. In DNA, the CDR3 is TGTGCCAGCAGCGGACGGGACAGGGTCGACGAGCAGTACTTC. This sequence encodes CASSGRDRVDEQYF.

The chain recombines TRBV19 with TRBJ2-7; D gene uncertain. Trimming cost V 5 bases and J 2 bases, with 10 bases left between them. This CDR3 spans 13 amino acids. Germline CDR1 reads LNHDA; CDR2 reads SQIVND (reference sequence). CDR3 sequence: CASSLQNTYEQYF. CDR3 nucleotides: TGTGCCAGTAGTCTGCAGAATACCTACGAGCAGTACTTC.

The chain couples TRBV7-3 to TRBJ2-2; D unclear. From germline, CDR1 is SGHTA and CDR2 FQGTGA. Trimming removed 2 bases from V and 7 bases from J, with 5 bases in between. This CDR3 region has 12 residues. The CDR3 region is CASSLEFGELFF. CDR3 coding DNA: TGTGCCAGCAGCTTAGAGTTCGGGGAGCTGTTTTTT.

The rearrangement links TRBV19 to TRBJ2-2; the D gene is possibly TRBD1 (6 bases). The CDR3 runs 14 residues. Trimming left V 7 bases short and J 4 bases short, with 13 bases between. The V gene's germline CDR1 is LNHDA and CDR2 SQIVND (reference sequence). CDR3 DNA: TGTGCCAGTAACCTTAACAGGGTCACCGGGGAGCTGTTTTTT. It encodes CASNLNRVTGELFF.

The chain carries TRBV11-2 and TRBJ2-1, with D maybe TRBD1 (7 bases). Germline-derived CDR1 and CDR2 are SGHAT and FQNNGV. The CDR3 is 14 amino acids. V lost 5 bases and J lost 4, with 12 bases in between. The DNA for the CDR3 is TGTGCCAGCAGCCCGACAGGGAGGTACAATGAGCAGTTCTTC. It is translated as CASSPTGRYNEQFF.

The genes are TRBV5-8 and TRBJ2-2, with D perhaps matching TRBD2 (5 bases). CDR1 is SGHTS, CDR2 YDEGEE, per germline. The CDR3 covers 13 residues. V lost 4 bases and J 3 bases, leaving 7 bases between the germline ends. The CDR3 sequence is CASSMRDTGELFF. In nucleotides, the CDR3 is TGTGCCAGCAGCATGCGGGACACCGGGGAGCTGTTTTTT.

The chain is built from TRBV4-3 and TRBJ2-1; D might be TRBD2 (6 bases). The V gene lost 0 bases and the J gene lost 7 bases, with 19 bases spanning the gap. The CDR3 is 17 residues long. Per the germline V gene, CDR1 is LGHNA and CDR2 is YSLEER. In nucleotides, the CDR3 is TGCGCCAGCAGCCAAGAATGGCTCCAAAGGAGGGATAATGAGCAGTTCTTC. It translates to CASSQEWLQRRDNEQFF.

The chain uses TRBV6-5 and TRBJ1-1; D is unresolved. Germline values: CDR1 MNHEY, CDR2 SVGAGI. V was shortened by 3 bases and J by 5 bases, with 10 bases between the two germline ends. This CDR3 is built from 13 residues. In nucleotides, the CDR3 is TGTGCCAGCAGTTATCTCCCGGGGACTGAAGCTTTCTTT. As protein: CASSYLPGTEAFF.

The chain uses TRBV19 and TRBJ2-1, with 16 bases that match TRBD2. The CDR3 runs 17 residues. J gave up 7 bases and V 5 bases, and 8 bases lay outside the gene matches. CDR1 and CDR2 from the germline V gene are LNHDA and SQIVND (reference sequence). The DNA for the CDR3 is TGTGCCAGTAGTCGGGGACTAGCGGGGGGGCGGAGAAATGAGCAGTTCTTC. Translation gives CASSRGLAGGRRNEQFF.

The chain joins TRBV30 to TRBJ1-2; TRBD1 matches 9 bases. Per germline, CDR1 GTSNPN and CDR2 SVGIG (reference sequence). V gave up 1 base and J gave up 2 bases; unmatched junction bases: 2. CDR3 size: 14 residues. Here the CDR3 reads CAWSGGTGNYGYTF. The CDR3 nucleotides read TGTGCCTGGAGTGGGGGGACAGGGAACTATGGCTACACCTTC. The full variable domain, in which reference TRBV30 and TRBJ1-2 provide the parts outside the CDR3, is SQTIHQWPATLVQPVGSPLSLECTVEGTSNPNLYWYRQAAGRGLQLLFYSVGIGQISSEVPQNLSASRPQDRQFILSSKKLLLSDSGFYLCAWSGGTGNYGYTFGSGTRLTVV.

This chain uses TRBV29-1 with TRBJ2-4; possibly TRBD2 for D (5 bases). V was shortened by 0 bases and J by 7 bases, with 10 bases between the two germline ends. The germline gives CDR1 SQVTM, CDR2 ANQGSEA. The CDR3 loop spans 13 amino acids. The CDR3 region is CSVEDGGRNIQYF. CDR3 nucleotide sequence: TGCAGCGTTGAAGATGGCGGGCGCAACATTCAGTACTTC.

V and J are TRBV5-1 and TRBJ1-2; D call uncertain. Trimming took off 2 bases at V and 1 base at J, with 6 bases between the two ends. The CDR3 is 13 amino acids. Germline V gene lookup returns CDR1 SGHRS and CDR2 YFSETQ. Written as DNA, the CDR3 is TGCGCCAGCAGCTTATCTATTAACTATGGCTACACCTTC. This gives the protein CASSLSINYGYTF. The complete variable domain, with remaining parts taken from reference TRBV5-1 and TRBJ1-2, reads KAGVTQTPRYLIKTRGQQVTLSCSPISGHRSVSWYQQTPGQGLQFLFEYFSETQRNKGNFPGRFSGRQFSNSRSEMNVSTLELGDSALYLCASSLSINYGYTFGSGTRLTVV.

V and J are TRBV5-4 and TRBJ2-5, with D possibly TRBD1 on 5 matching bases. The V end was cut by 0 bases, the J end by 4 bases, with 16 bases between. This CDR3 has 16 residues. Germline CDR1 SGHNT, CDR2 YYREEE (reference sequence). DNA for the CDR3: TGTGCCAGCAGCTTGGCTGGACCCTTGCAGGGAGAGACCCAGTACTTC. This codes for CASSLAGPLQGETQYF.

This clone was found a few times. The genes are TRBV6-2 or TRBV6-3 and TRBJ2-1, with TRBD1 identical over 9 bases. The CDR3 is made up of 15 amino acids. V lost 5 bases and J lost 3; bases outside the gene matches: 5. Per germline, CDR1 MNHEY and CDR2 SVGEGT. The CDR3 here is CASSKRTGDYNEQFF. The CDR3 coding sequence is TGTGCCAGCAGTAAAAGGACAGGGGACTACAATGAGCAGTTCTTC.

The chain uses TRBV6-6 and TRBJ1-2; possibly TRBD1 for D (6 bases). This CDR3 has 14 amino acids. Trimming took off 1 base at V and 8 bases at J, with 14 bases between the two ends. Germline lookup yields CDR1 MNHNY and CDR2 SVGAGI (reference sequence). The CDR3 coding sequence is TGTGCCAGCAGTTACTATCAGGGGCTGGGGGGCTACACCTTC. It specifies CASSYYQGLGGYTF.

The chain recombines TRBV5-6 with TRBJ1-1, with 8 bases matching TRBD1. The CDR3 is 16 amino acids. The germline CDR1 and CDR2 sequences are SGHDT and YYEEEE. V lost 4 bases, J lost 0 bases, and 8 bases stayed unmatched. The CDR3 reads CASSEEPDRVNTEAFF. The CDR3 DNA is TGTGCCAGCAGCGAAGAACCGGACAGGGTGAACACTGAAGCTTTCTTT.

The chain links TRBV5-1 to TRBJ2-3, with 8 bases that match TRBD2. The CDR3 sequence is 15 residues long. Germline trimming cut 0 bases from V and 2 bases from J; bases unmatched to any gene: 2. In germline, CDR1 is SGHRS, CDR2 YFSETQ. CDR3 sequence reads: CASSLATSVTDTQYF. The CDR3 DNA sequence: TGCGCCAGCAGCTTGGCGACTAGCGTCACAGATACGCAGTATTTT.

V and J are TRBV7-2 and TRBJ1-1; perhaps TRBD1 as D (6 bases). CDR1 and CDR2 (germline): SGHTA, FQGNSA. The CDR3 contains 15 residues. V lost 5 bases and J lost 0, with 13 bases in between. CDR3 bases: TGTGCCAGCAGCCTGGACAGAAGTATGAACACTGAAGCTTTCTTT. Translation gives CASSLDRSMNTEAFF.

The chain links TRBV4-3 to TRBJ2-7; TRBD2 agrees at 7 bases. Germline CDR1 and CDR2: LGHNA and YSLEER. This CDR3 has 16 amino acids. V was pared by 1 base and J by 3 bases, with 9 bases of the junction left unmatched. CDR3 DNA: TGCGCCAGCAGCCAAGTTTCAGGTAGCGGGTTCTACGAGCAGTACTTC. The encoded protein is CASSQVSGSGFYEQYF.

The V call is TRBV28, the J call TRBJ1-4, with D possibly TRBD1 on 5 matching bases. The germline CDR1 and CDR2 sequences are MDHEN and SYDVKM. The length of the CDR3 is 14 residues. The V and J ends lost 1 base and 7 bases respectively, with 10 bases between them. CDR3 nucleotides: TGTGCCAGCAGTTTATCCAGGGTGGGTGAAAAACTGTTTTTT. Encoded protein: CASSLSRVGEKLFF.

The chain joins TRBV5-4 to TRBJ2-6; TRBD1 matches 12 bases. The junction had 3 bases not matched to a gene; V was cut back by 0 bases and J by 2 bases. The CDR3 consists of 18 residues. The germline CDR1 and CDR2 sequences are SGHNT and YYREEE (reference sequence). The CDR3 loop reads CASSLVGQGAPGANVLTF. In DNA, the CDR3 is TGTGCCAGCAGCTTGGTGGGACAGGGGGCGCCTGGGGCCAACGTCCTGACTTTC.

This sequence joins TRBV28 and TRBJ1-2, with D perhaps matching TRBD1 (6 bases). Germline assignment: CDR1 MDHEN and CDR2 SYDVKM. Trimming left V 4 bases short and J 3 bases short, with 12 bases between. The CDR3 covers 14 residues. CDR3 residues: CASSSPDRYYGYTF. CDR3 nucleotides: TGTGCCAGCAGTTCTCCAGACAGGTACTATGGCTACACCTTC.

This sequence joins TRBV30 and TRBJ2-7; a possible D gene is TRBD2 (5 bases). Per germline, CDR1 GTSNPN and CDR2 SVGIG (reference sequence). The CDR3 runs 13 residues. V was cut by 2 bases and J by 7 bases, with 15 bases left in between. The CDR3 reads CAWSLSLPGEQYF. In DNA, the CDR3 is TGTGCCTGGAGTCTAAGTCTCCCGGGGGAGCAGTACTTC.

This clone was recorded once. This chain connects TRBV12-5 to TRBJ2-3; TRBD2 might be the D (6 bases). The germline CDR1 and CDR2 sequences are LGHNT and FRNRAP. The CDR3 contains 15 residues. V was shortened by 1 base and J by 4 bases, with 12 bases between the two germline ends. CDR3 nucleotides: TGTGCTAGTGGTTTGGGACTAGAAATGTCAGATACGCAGTATTTT. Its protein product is CASGLGLEMSDTQYF.

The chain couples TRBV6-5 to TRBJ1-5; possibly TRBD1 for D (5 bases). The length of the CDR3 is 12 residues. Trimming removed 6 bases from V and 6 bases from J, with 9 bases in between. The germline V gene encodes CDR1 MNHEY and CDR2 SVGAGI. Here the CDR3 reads CASSLGGQPQHF. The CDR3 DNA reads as TGTGCCAGCAGCTTGGGGGGTCAGCCCCAGCATTTT.